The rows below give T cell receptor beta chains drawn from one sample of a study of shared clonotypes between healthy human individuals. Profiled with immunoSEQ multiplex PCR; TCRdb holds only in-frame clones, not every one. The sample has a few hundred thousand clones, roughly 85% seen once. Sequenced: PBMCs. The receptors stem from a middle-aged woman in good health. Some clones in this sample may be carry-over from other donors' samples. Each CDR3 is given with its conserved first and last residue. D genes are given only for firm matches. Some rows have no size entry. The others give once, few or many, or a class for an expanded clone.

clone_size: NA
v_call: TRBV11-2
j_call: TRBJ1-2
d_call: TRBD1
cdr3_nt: TGTGCCAGCAGCTTCGGGACAGGGATTTTGAACTATGGCTACACCTTC
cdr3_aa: CASSFGTGILNYGYTF

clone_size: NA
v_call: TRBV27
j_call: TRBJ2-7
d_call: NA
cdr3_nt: TGTGCCAGCAGTTCCGGGGCGCCTTGGAGAGAGCAGTACTTC
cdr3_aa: CASSSGAPWREQYF

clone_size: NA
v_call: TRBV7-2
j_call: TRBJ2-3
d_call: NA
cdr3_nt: TGTGCCAGCAGCGTTACTAGCTCGGCGGATACGCAGTATTTT
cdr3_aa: CASSVTSSADTQYF

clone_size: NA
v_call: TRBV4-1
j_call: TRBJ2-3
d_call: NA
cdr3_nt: TGCGCCAGCAGCCAAGACCCCATGGGGGATACGCAGTATTTT
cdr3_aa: CASSQDPMGDTQYF

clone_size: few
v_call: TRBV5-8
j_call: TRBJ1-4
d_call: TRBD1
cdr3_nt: TGTGCCAGCAGCCGCGGACAGGGGGGGAGGAATGAAAAACTGTTTTTT
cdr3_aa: CASSRGQGGRNEKLFF

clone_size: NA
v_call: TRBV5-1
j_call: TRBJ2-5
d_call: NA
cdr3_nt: TGCGCCAGCAGGCAGGATAAAGAGACCCAGTACTTC
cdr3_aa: CASRQDKETQYF

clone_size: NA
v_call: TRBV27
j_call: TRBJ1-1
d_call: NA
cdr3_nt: TGTGCCAGCAGTTTAGCTAGGTTGAACACTGAAGCTTTCTTT
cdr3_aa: CASSLARLNTEAFF

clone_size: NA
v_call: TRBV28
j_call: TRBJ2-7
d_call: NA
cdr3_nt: TGTGCCAGCAGTTTAGGCGCCCCGAGGGAGCAGTACTTC
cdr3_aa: CASSLGAPREQYF

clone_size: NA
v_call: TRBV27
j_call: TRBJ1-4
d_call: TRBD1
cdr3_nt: TGTGCCAGCAGTAATCCGATGGACAGGGGGTTCGAAAAACTGTTTTTT
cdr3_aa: CASSNPMDRGFEKLFF

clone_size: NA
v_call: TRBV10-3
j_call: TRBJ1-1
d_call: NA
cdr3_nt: TGTGCCATCAGTGAGTACCCAGGTAAAATGAACACTGAAGCTTTCTTT
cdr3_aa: CAISEYPGKMNTEAFF

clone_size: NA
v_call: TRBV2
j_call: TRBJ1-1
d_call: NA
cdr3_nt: TGTGCCAGCAGTGAGATCGACACCTACACTGAAGCTTTCTTT
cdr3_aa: CASSEIDTYTEAFF

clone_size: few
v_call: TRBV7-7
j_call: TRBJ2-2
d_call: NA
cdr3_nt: TGTGCTAGCAGCCGAGACATGAACACCGGGGAGCTGTTTTTT
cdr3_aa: CASSRDMNTGELFF

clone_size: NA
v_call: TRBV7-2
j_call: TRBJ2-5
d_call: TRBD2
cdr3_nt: TGTGCCAGCAGCTTAGGGGGACTAGCAGAAGAGACCCAGTACTTC
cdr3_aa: CASSLGGLAEETQYF

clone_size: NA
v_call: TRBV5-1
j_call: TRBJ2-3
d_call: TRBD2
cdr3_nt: TGCGCCAGCAGCTTGGAGGCGGGAGTGGGGGCAGATACGCAGTATTTT
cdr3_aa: CASSLEAGVGADTQYF

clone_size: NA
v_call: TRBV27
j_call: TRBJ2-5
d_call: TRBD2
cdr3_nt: TGTGCCAGCACCGAGGGACTAGCGGGAGTGGTCGAGACCCAGTACTTC
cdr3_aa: CASTEGLAGVVETQYF

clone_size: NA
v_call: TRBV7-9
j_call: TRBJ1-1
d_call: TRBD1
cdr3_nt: TGTGCCAGCAGCCCAAACAACAGGGGGGGAAACACTGAAGCTTTCTTT
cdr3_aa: CASSPNNRGGNTEAFF

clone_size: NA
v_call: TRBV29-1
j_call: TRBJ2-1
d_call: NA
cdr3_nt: TGCAGCGCTGCGTCCCCCCCGAATAAAAATGAGCAGTTCTTC
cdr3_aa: CSAASPPNKNEQFF

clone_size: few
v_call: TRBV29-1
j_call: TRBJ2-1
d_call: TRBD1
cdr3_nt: TGCAGCGTCCGAACGGGACAGGAGCAGTTCTTC
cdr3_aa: CSVRTGQEQFF

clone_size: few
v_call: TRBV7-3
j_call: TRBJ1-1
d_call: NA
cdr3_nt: TGTGCCAGCAGCTTACTGGTAAACCGGGAAGCTTTCTTT
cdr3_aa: CASSLLVNREAFF

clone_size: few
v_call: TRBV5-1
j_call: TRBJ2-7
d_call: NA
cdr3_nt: TGCGCCAGCAGCTTGGGTACGGGAGTCGGGTACGAGCAGTACTTC
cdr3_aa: CASSLGTGVGYEQYF

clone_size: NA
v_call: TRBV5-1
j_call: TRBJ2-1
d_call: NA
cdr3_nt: TGCGCCAGCAGCTACCTACCCGAAGGGGGATCCTACAATGAGCAGTTCTTC
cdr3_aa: CASSYLPEGGSYNEQFF

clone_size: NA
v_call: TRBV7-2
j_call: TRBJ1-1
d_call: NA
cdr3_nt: TGTGCCAGCAGCTTAGTGGCAGCGAACACTGAAGCTTTCTTT
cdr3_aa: CASSLVAANTEAFF

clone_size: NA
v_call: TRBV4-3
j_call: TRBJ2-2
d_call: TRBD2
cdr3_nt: TGCGCCAGCAGCCAAGTTAATAGCGGGTACACCGGGGAGCTGTTTTTT
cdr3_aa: CASSQVNSGYTGELFF

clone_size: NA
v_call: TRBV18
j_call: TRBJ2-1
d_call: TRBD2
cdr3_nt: TGTGCCAGCTCACCACTCAAAAGCGGGAGTAGTGAGCAGTTCTTC
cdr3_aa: CASSPLKSGSSEQFF

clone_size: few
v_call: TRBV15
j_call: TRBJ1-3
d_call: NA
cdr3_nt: TGTGCCACCAGCAGAGAGGGTAAATCGGCTGGAAACACCATATATTTT
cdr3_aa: CATSREGKSAGNTIYF

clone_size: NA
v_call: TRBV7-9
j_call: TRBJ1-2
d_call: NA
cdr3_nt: TGTGCCAGCAGCTCGGACAAGTTCTATGGCTACACCTTC
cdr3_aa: CASSSDKFYGYTF

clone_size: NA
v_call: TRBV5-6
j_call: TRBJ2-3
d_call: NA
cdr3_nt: TGTGCCAGCAGCTTGGGCCCCACAGATACGCAGTATTTT
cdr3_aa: CASSLGPTDTQYF

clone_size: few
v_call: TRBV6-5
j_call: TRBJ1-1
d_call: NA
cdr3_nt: TGTGCCGCGCGAGGGGTCGACGTGGGTGAAGCTTTCTTT
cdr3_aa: CAARGVDVGEAFF

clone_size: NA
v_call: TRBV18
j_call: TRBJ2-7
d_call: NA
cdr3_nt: TGTGCCAGCTCACCGCCCCTCGACGGCGCCCAGCAGTACTTC
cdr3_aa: CASSPPLDGAQQYF

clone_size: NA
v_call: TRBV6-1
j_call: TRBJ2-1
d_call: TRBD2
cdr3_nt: TGTGCCAGCAGTGAAAGGAGCGGGAGGGCCTCTAATGAGCAGTTCTTC
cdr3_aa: CASSERSGRASNEQFF

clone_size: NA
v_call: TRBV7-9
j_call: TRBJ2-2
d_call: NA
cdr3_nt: TGTGCCAGCAGCTTAGCGCGGGCGCTGGGGGAGCTGTTTTTT
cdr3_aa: CASSLARALGELFF

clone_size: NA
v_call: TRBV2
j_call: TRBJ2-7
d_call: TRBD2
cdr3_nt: TGTGCCAGCTGGGTGGGGGGACTAGCGGGAAGCGAGCAGTACTTC
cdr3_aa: CASWVGGLAGSEQYF

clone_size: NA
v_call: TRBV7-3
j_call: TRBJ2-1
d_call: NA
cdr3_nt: TGTGCCAGCAGCTTATCCTCGAATGTGGATGAGCAGTTCTTC
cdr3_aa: CASSLSSNVDEQFF

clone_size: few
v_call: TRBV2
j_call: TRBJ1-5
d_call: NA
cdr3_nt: TGTGCCAGCAGTGGGGGCGGACGCAATCAGCCCCAGCATTTT
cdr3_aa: CASSGGGRNQPQHF

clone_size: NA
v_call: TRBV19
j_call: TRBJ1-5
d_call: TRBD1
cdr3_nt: TGTGCCAGTAGTTTAACCGACAGGGATGGCAATCAGCCCCAGCATTTT
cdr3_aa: CASSLTDRDGNQPQHF

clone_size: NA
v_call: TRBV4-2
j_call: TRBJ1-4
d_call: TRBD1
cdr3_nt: TGTGCCAGCAGCCTTCCGGGACAGGCAAATGAAAAACTGTTTTTT
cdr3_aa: CASSLPGQANEKLFF

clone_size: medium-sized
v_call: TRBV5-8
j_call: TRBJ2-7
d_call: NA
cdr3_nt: TGTGCCAGCAGCCCGACCCGTTGGACCGAGCAGTACTTC
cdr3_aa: CASSPTRWTEQYF

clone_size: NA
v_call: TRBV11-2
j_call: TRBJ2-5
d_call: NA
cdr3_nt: TGTGCCAGCAGCTTCGGACAAAGGGAGACCCAGTACTTC
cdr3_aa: CASSFGQRETQYF

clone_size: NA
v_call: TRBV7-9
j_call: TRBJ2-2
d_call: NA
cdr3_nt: TGTGCCAAGGACACCGGGGAGCTGTTTTTT
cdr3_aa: CAKDTGELFF

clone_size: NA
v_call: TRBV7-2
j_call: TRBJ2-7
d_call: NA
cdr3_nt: TGTGCCAGCAGCCCGAGTTACGTTCTCCACGAGCAGTACTTC
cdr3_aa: CASSPSYVLHEQYF

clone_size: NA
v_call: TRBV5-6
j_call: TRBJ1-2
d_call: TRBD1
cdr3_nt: TGTGCCAGCAGCGCGGGGACAGCGGTTGGCGAAGGCTACACCTTC
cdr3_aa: CASSAGTAVGEGYTF

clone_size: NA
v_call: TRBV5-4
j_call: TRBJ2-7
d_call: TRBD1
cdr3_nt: TGTGCCAGCAGCCCCACAGGGGAGCCCTACGAGCAGTACTTC
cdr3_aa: CASSPTGEPYEQYF

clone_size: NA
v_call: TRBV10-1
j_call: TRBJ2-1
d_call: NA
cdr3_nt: TGCGCCAGCAGTGATCGTTCGAGGGGATCTAGCAATGAGCAGTTCTTC
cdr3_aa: CASSDRSRGSSNEQFF

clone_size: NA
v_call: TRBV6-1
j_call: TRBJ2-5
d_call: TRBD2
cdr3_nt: TGTGCCAGCAGTGAAGGACTAGCGGAACCTCAAGAGACCCAGTACTTC
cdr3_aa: CASSEGLAEPQETQYF

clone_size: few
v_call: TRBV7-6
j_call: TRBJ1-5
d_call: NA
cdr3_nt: TGTGCCGTAAACCCCCATCCGGGACACCCTATGTATAGCAATCAGCCCCAGCATTTT
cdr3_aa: CAVNPHPGHPMYSNQPQHF

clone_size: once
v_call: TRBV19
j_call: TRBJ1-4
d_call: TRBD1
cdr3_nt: TGTGCCAGTAGGGGGACAGCGAACAATGAAAAACTGTTTTTT
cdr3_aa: CASRGTANNEKLFF

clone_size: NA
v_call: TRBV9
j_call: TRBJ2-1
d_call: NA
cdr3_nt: TGTGCCAGCAGCGTAGACCCCGGGAGCTACAATGAGCAGTTCTTC
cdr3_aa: CASSVDPGSYNEQFF

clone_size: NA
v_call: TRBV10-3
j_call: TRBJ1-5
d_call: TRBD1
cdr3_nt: TGTGCCACCACGGACAGGGAGCATCAGCCCCAGCATTTT
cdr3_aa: CATTDREHQPQHF